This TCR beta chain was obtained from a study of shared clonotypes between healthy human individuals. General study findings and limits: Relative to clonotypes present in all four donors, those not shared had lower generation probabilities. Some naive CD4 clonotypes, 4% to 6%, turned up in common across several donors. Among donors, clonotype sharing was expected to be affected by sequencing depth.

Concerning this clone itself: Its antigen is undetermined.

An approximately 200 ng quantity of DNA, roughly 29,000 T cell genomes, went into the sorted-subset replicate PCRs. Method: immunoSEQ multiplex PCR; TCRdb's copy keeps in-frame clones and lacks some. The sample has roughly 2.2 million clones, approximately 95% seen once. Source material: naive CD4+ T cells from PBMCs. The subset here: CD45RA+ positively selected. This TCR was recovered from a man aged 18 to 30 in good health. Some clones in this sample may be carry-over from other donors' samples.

In DNA form, the CDR3 reads TGTGCCATCAGTGATAGGGAGACAGGGAACACAGATACGCAGTATTTT. Protein sequence: CAISDRETGNTDTQYF. The genes are TRBV10-3 and TRBJ2-3, with 7 nucleotides matching TRBD1. Per the germline V gene, CDR1 is ENHRY and CDR2 is SYGVKD. V shed 3 bases and J 2 bases; nucleotides not matched to a gene: 8. The CDR3 has 16 amino acids.